The rows below give T cell receptor beta chains drawn from one sample of a study of blood T cell repertoires in COVID-19. The method was immunoSEQ multiplex PCR; TCRdb's version includes in-frame clones alone and lacks a portion of them. The sample holds 300,000 to 450,000 clones, around 87% seen once. Sample: PBMCs or T cells enriched from blood (not recorded which). The receptors originated from a young man who had recovered from COVID-19. Each CDR3 is given with its conserved first and last residue. Each record gives: J gene, clone size, CDR3 length, V gene, D gene, CDR3 DNA, CDR3 protein. The D gene is left open where the match is weak. Expanded clones get a size class; other rows say once, few or many, or leave the size out.

J: TRBJ1-1
size: .
length: 17
V: TRBV6-1
D: TRBD1
DNA: TGTGCCAGCAGTGAGAACAGGGGCAGCGATGTTAGCACTGAAGCTTTCTTT
CDR3: CASSENRGSDVSTEAFF

J: TRBJ2-3
size: .
length: 15
V: TRBV25-1
D: .
DNA: TGTGCCAGCAGTGAATCAGGAGGTTACACAGATACGCAGTATTTT
CDR3: CASSESGGYTDTQYF

J: TRBJ2-7
size: .
length: 15
V: TRBV10-2
D: TRBD1
DNA: TGCGCCAGCAGTGATCCCGGACAGGGGACCTACGAGCAGTACTTC
CDR3: CASSDPGQGTYEQYF

J: TRBJ1-4
size: .
length: 16
V: TRBV3-1/TRBV3-2
D: .
DNA: TGTGCCAGCACCGAGAGGAAGGCAGGGCTTAATGAAAAACTGTTTTTT
CDR3: CASTERKAGLNEKLFF

J: TRBJ1-1
size: .
length: 13
V: TRBV29-1
D: .
DNA: TGCAGCGTTGTTGGGCGACTGAACACTGAAGCTTTCTTT
CDR3: CSVVGRLNTEAFF

J: TRBJ1-2
size: .
length: 15
V: TRBV6-1
D: .
DNA: TGTGCCAGCAGTGAAGGAGTTTTCTCGAGCGGCGGCTACACCTTC
CDR3: CASSEGVFSSGGYTF

J: TRBJ1-6
size: .
length: 14
V: TRBV13
D: TRBD1
DNA: TGTGCCAGCAGCCCCGACAGGGGAAATTCACCCCTCCACTTT
CDR3: CASSPDRGNSPLHF

J: TRBJ1-5
size: .
length: 14
V: TRBV9
D: .
DNA: TGTGCCAGCAGCGTAGACGCCATAGCCCAGCCCCAGCATTTT
CDR3: CASSVDAIAQPQHF

J: TRBJ1-5
size: once
length: 13
V: TRBV11-2
D: .
DNA: TGTGCCAGCAGCTTAGGGGAGGTTGCTCCCCAGCATTTT
CDR3: CASSLGEVAPQHF

J: TRBJ2-1
size: once
length: 12
V: TRBV12-3/TRBV12-4
D: TRBD1
DNA: TGTGCCGTCCCTATAGGGGGCACTGAGCAGTTCTTC
CDR3: CAVPIGGTEQFF

J: TRBJ1-2
size: .
length: 12
V: TRBV12-3/TRBV12-4
D: .
DNA: TGTGCCAGCACAGGCAGTAACTATGGCTACACCTTC
CDR3: CASTGSNYGYTF

J: TRBJ1-1
size: .
length: 14
V: TRBV6-5
D: TRBD1
DNA: TGTGCCAGCACCACGGGTCCAGGGGGCACTGAAGCTTTCTTT
CDR3: CASTTGPGGTEAFF

J: TRBJ1-3
size: .
length: 16
V: TRBV15
D: .
DNA: TGTGCCACCAGCACCTCAGGAAGTCTCTCTGGAAACACCATATATTTT
CDR3: CATSTSGSLSGNTIYF

J: TRBJ1-2
size: .
length: 12
V: TRBV5-6
D: .
DNA: TGTGCCACCGTCGGTGAGGGCGGGGGCTACACCTTC
CDR3: CATVGEGGGYTF

J: TRBJ1-2
size: .
length: 15
V: TRBV5-1
D: .
DNA: TGCGCCAGCAGCTCTCCGGACAGAGGGTCCTATGGCTACACCTTC
CDR3: CASSSPDRGSYGYTF

J: TRBJ2-7
size: .
length: 15
V: TRBV5-5
D: TRBD1
DNA: TGTGCCAGCAGCTTGTTCAGGGGGAGCTCCTACGAGCAGTACTTC
CDR3: CASSLFRGSSYEQYF

J: TRBJ1-3
size: .
length: 13
V: TRBV7-2
D: .
DNA: TGTGCCAGCAGCGGCCGACAGCGAAACACCATATATTTT
CDR3: CASSGRQRNTIYF

J: TRBJ1-2
size: .
length: 12
V: TRBV6-5
D: .
DNA: TGTGCCAGCTCCTCCACCAGCTATGGCTACACCTTC
CDR3: CASSSTSYGYTF

J: TRBJ1-1
size: .
length: 12
V: TRBV12-3/TRBV12-4
D: .
DNA: TGTGCCAGCAGTTTCACCGGGGCTGAAGCTTTCTTT
CDR3: CASSFTGAEAFF

J: TRBJ2-1
size: .
length: 16
V: TRBV11-3
D: TRBD2
DNA: TGTGCCAGCAGCTTAGGGCGGGGGTCCTACTACAATGAGCAGTTCTTC
CDR3: CASSLGRGSYYNEQFF

J: TRBJ1-2
size: .
length: 14
V: TRBV6-5
D: TRBD1
DNA: TGTGCCAGCACCTCAACACAGGGGAGCTATGGCTACACCTTC
CDR3: CASTSTQGSYGYTF

J: TRBJ2-3
size: .
length: 17
V: TRBV5-1
D: TRBD2
DNA: TGCGCCAGCAGCTTACTAGCGGGGGGCACTAGCACAGATACGCAGTATTTT
CDR3: CASSLLAGGTSTDTQYF

J: TRBJ2-5
size: .
length: 13
V: TRBV4-3
D: .
DNA: TGCGCAAGCAGTGCTAGAATCTTCGAGACCCAGTACTTC
CDR3: CASSARIFETQYF

J: TRBJ2-7
size: .
length: 12
V: TRBV12-3/TRBV12-4
D: .
DNA: TGTGCCAGCAGCCAGGAGGGGAACGAGCAGTACTTC
CDR3: CASSQEGNEQYF

J: TRBJ1-1
size: .
length: 16
V: TRBV19
D: .
DNA: TGTGCCAGTAGTATTTCCCCCAGGGGACCAAACACTGAAGCTTTCTTT
CDR3: CASSISPRGPNTEAFF

J: TRBJ1-2
size: .
length: 13
V: TRBV5-5
D: .
DNA: TGTGCCAGCAGCTTGGACATGAACTATGGCTACACCTTC
CDR3: CASSLDMNYGYTF

J: TRBJ1-1
size: .
length: 14
V: TRBV10-3
D: TRBD1
DNA: TGTGCCATTGGGGACAGGGCCTCGGGCACTGAAGCTTTCTTT
CDR3: CAIGDRASGTEAFF

J: TRBJ1-6
size: .
length: 15
V: TRBV5-4
D: .
DNA: TGTGCCAGCAGCTTTTCTGGGGCAGGTAATTCACCCCTCCACTTT
CDR3: CASSFSGAGNSPLHF

J: TRBJ1-1
size: .
length: 17
V: TRBV23-1
D: TRBD1
DNA: TGCGCCAGCAGTCAATCCGGGACAGGGGAGGCTCGCACTGAAGCTTTCTTT
CDR3: CASSQSGTGEARTEAFF

J: TRBJ1-3
size: once
length: 16
V: TRBV10-3
D: .
DNA: TGTGCCATCAGTGTGGGAGAGGGAACCTCTGGAAACACCATATATTTT
CDR3: CAISVGEGTSGNTIYF

J: TRBJ2-3
size: .
length: 13
V: TRBV12-3/TRBV12-4
D: TRBD2
DNA: TGTGCCAGCAGTTTCCTAGCGGGAGATACGCAGTATTTT
CDR3: CASSFLAGDTQYF

J: TRBJ2-1
size: .
length: 15
V: TRBV10-1
D: TRBD1
DNA: TGCGCCAGCAGCGAGCCGGGACAGGGGATCAATGAGCAGTTCTTC
CDR3: CASSEPGQGINEQFF

J: TRBJ1-1
size: .
length: 12
V: TRBV10-1
D: TRBD1
DNA: TGCGCCAGCAGTGAGATTAAGACAGGGACTTTCTTT
CDR3: CASSEIKTGTFF

J: TRBJ2-1
size: .
length: 15
V: TRBV19
D: .
DNA: TGTGCCAGTAGTCCTCAGGGTCCTACGTACAATGAGCAGTTCTTC
CDR3: CASSPQGPTYNEQFF

J: TRBJ2-1
size: .
length: 13
V: TRBV12-3/TRBV12-4
D: TRBD1
DNA: TGTGCCACCGGGACAGGGGCTAACAATGAGCAGTTCTTC
CDR3: CATGTGANNEQFF

J: TRBJ1-1
size: .
length: 17
V: TRBV18
D: .
DNA: TGTGCCAGCTCACCAAATACCCTGACAGCGACGAACACTGAAGCTTTCTTT
CDR3: CASSPNTLTATNTEAFF

J: TRBJ1-2
size: .
length: 16
V: TRBV5-6
D: .
DNA: TGTGCCAGCAGCTTTCAGGGCTCACCCGGGTTCTATGGCTACACCTTC
CDR3: CASSFQGSPGFYGYTF

J: TRBJ1-2
size: few
length: 12
V: TRBV2
D: .
DNA: TGTGCCAGCAGTGAACCAGGGAATGGCTACACCTTC
CDR3: CASSEPGNGYTF

J: TRBJ1-2
size: few
length: 15
V: TRBV19
D: .
DNA: TGTGCCAGTAGTATAGGACAGAACCATAACTATGGCTACACCTTC
CDR3: CASSIGQNHNYGYTF

J: TRBJ2-7
size: once
length: 14
V: TRBV7-8
D: TRBD1
DNA: TGTGCCAGCAGCCGGACAGGAATCGTCCTCGAGCAGTACTTC
CDR3: CASSRTGIVLEQYF

J: TRBJ2-7
size: .
length: 13
V: TRBV6-2/TRBV6-3
D: .
DNA: TGTGCCAGCAGTGTCGACAGTTTACACGAGCAGTACTTC
CDR3: CASSVDSLHEQYF

J: TRBJ1-2
size: .
length: 14
V: TRBV6-6
D: .
DNA: TGTGCCAGTTCACGCGGGGCGATCGACTATGGCTACACCTTC
CDR3: CASSRGAIDYGYTF

J: TRBJ1-3
size: .
length: 14
V: TRBV3-1/TRBV3-2
D: .
DNA: TGTGCCAGCAGCCAAGGAGGGGGAGGAAACACCATATATTTT
CDR3: CASSQGGGGNTIYF

J: TRBJ2-6
size: once
length: 18
V: TRBV18
D: .
DNA: TGTGCCAGCCAAGGACAGCGCCAATCCCTATCTGGGGCCAACGTCCTGACTTTC
CDR3: CASQGQRQSLSGANVLTF

J: TRBJ1-6
size: .
length: 19
V: TRBV5-1
D: TRBD1
DNA: TGCGCCAGCAGCTTGTCGGGACAGGGGGTTCCACTTCCGACTTCACCCCTCCACTTT
CDR3: CASSLSGQGVPLPTSPLHF

J: TRBJ2-5
size: .
length: 15
V: TRBV7-9
D: TRBD1
DNA: TGTGCCAGCAGCCACAGGGGGCATCTCCAAGAGACCCAGTACTTC
CDR3: CASSHRGHLQETQYF

J: TRBJ1-6
size: .
length: 17
V: TRBV5-4
D: .
DNA: TGTGCCAGCAGCCCGGGGGGGCAATTGTCATATAATTCACCCCTCCACTTT
CDR3: CASSPGGQLSYNSPLHF